A single sample gave rise to the 30 T cell receptor beta chains below, sequenced in a study of T cells in Graves' hyperthyroidism and ophthalmopathy. Amplified TCR beta CDR3 regions derived from RNA transcripts. Initially, a first-round RT-PCR of the TCR CDR3 employed the HTBI primer set. TCRdb processed the multiplex PCR reads anew with MiXCR; each CDR3 protein has one entry. This sample has about 300,000 distinct CDR3 sequences; roughly 15% occur once, and the top ten carry 7.9%. The sample taken for sequencing was blood. All receptors come from a woman in her thirties or forties with Graves' hyperthyroidism.

This clonotype has just a few counts. The gene calls are TRBV19 and TRBJ1-5; D uncertain. The germline gives CDR1 LNHDA, CDR2 SQIVND (reference sequence). This CDR3 is built from 14 residues. Trimming left V 3 bases short and J 1 base short, with 7 bases between. The CDR3 sequence: CASSIPPSNQPQHF. The CDR3 DNA reads as TGTGCCAGTAGTATTCCCCCGAGCAATCAGCCCCAGCATTTT. Filled out from reference TRBV19 and TRBJ1-5, the complete variable domain reads DGGITQSPKYLFRKEGQNVTLSCEQNLNHDAMYWYRQDPGQGLRLIYYSQIVNDFQKGDIAEGYSVSREKKESFPLTVTSAQKNPTAFYLCASSIPPSNQPQHFGDGTRLSIL.

This clonotype was observed many times. The chain carries TRBV11-2 and TRBJ2-1; D possibly matches TRBD1 or TRBD2 (5 bases each). The ends were cut back, 5 bases at V and 12 bases at J, with 20 bases in the middle. CDR3 length: 14 amino acids. Germline-derived CDR1 and CDR2 are SGHAT and FQNNGV. CDR3 sequence reads: CASSRAAGSGGQFF. CDR3 in DNA: TGTGCCAGCAGCCGGGCGGCTGGGAGTGGGGGGCAGTTCTTC.

This clonotype has at least ten counts. This chain connects TRBV11-3 to TRBJ1-1; weak D call: TRBD1 (6 bases). The CDR3 consists of 14 residues. The germline CDR1 and CDR2 sequences are SGHNT and YENEEA. V lost 6 bases to trimming and J lost 0 bases, with 11 bases between them. For the CDR3, the DNA is TGTGCCAGCAGACAAGGACAGTTGAACACTGAAGCTTTCTTT. Its translation: CASRQGQLNTEAFF.

This clonotype was seen only a few times. The chain combines TRBV19 with TRBJ1-2, with a weak D call TRBD1 (5 bases). Per germline, CDR1 LNHDA and CDR2 SQIVND (reference sequence). The CDR3 has 13 amino acids. V lost 8 bases, J lost 4 bases, and 14 bases lay in between. CDR3 region: CASYNWGTYGYTF. CDR3 sequence (DNA): TGTGCCAGTTATAATTGGGGGACCTATGGCTACACCTTC.

This clonotype was recorded at least ten times. The chain joins TRBV28 to TRBJ1-4; TRBD1 aligns across 8 bases. Germline CDR1 is MDHEN and CDR2 is SYDVKM. The CDR3 covers 13 residues. The J segment lost 6 bases and the V segment lost 6 bases, leaving 3 bases of the junction unmatched. DNA for the CDR3: TGTGCCAGCAGGGACAGGGTGGATGAAAAACTGTTTTTT. Translated: CASRDRVDEKLFF.

This clonotype was observed at least ten times. V gene TRBV2 combines with J gene TRBJ2-3, with 8 nucleotides matching TRBD1. The trim removed 5 bases at V and 4 bases at J, leaving 5 bases unmatched. Germline-derived CDR1 and CDR2 are SNHLY and FYNNEI. This CDR3 spans 14 amino acids. CDR3 protein: CASSLDRGSDTQYF. CDR3 coding DNA: TGTGCCAGCAGTTTAGACAGGGGTTCAGATACGCAGTATTTT.

This clonotype was counted many times. This chain uses TRBV20-1 with TRBJ2-7; TRBD1 is a possible D gene (5 bases). CDR3 length: 14 residues. Trimming removed 1 base at V and 4 bases at J, with 14 bases between. Germline CDR1 DFQATT, CDR2 SNEGSKA (reference sequence). The chain's CDR3 is CSARGGASDYEQYF. CDR3 sequence (DNA): TGCAGTGCTAGAGGGGGCGCGAGCGATTACGAGCAGTACTTC.

The V and J genes are TRBV7-2 and TRBJ2-3; TRBD1 is a possible D gene (5 bases). Germline V gene lookup returns CDR1 SGHTA and CDR2 FQGNSA. CDR3 length: 13 residues. The V and J ends lost 5 bases and 6 bases respectively, with 12 bases between them. CDR3 nucleotide sequence: TGTGCCAGCAGCCCTCAGGGAAGGGATACGCAGTATTTT. It translates to CASSPQGRDTQYF. Full variable domain (missing parts from reference TRBV7-2 and TRBJ2-3): GAGVSQSPSNKVTEKGKDVELRCDPISGHTALYWYRQSLGQGLEFLIYFQGNSAPDKSGLPSDRFSAERTGGSVSTLTIQRTQQEDSAVYLCASSPQGRDTQYFGPGTRLTVL.

This clonotype was seen many times. The chain joins TRBV2 to TRBJ1-1, with D hard to call. CDR1 is SNHLY and CDR2 is FYNNEI in the germline V gene. The germline V and J ends were trimmed by 1 base and 4 bases, with 10 bases remaining between them. The CDR3 has 14 amino acids. The CDR3: CASSEEAAITEAFF. CDR3 nucleotide sequence: TGTGCCAGCAGTGAAGAGGCGGCCATCACTGAAGCTTTCTTT.

This clonotype occurred a few times. This chain links TRBV2 with TRBJ1-4, with 10 bases that match TRBD1. The CDR3 contains 16 residues. V trimming: 8 bases; J trimming: 7 bases; junction bases outside the gene matches: 13. Germline V gene sequence: CDR1 SNHLY, CDR2 FYNNEI. CDR3 loop: CASLGQGPGGGEKLFF. The CDR3 DNA follows: TGTGCCAGCCTGGGACAGGGGCCGGGGGGTGGTGAAAAACTGTTTTTT.

This clonotype was seen many times. V is TRBV20-1 and J is TRBJ2-1, with D unclear. The length of the CDR3 is 12 residues. Germline-derived CDR1 and CDR2 are DFQATT and SNEGSKA (reference sequence). Trimming stripped 6 bases from V and 6 bases from J, with 12 bases between. CDR3: CSAPSGGNEQFF. The CDR3 nucleotides are TGCAGTGCACCCTCGGGCGGCAATGAGCAGTTCTTC.

The sample holds many counts of this clonotype. The CDR3 sequence is CASSKTVSRRETQYF. CDR3 DNA: TGTGCCAGCAGCAAGACAGTCTCGAGAAGAGAGACCCAGTACTTC. J is TRBJ2-5 and V is TRBV28, with a tentative D call TRBD1 (5 bases). Germline CDR1 MDHEN, CDR2 SYDVKM. The CDR3 is 15 amino acids. Trimming shortened V by 6 bases and J by 4 bases, and 18 bases separated the two germline ends.

This clonotype was observed many times. The genes are TRBV20-1 and TRBJ2-1; the match to TRBD2 covers 11 bases. The germline V gene encodes CDR1 DFQATT and CDR2 SNEGSKA (reference sequence). The trim removed 6 bases at V and 7 bases at J, leaving 11 bases unmatched. This CDR3 has 15 residues. CDR3 in amino acids: CSASRASGRHNEQFF. The CDR3 DNA reads as TGCAGTGCGAGCAGGGCTAGCGGGAGGCATAATGAGCAGTTCTTC.

This clonotype has ten or more counts. This rearrangement joins TRBV6-2 or TRBV6-3 to TRBJ2-1, with TRBD2 matching over 8 bases. Looked up from germline, CDR1 is MNHEY and CDR2 is SVGEGT. V lost 5 bases to trimming and J lost 5 bases; unmatched junction nucleotides: 11. This CDR3 contains 16 residues. CDR3 in DNA: TGTGCCAGCAGTAGGGCCCGGGTAGCGGGAAACAATGAGCAGTTCTTC. This codes for CASSRARVAGNNEQFF.

This clonotype was picked up many times. The V call is TRBV20-1, the J call TRBJ2-3, with D perhaps matching TRBD1 (6 bases). The V end lost 6 bases, the J end lost 4 bases, and 14 bases lay between the germline ends. CDR1 is DFQATT, CDR2 SNEGSKA, per germline (reference sequence). This CDR3 has 13 residues. The CDR3 region is CSATTGNADTQYF. The CDR3 bases are TGCAGTGCCACTACAGGGAACGCAGATACGCAGTATTTT.

The V and J genes are TRBV19 and TRBJ2-6; weak D call: TRBD2 (6 bases). Trimming left V 8 bases short and J 0 bases short, with 11 bases between. Germline CDR1 is LNHDA and CDR2 is SQIVND (reference sequence). The CDR3 runs 15 residues. CDR3 residues: CASLGLLSGANVLTF. DNA of the CDR3: TGTGCCAGTTTGGGACTGCTCTCTGGGGCCAACGTCCTGACTTTC.

The table lists this clonotype with a count of one. The chain combines TRBV12-3 or TRBV12-4 with TRBJ2-5, with 10 bases fitting TRBD2. The V and J ends lost 3 bases and 11 bases, in that order; junction bases with no gene match: 12. This CDR3 comprises 15 residues. As DNA, the CDR3 is TGTGCCAGCAGTTTCGCGGGACTAGCGAACCCATCACAGTACTTC. Protein: CASSFAGLANPSQYF.

The genes are TRBV5-5 and TRBJ2-5; D ambiguous. V shed 0 bases and J shed 5 bases, with 8 bases lying between them. Germline V gives CDR1 SGHKS, CDR2 YYEKEE (reference sequence). CDR3 length equals 13 residues. CDR3 region: CASSLVFGETQYF. In DNA, the CDR3 is TGTGCCAGCAGCTTGGTATTTGGGGAGACCCAGTACTTC. The full variable domain, completed using reference TRBV5-5 and TRBJ2-5, is DAGVTQSPTHLIKTRGQQVTLRCSPISGHKSVSWYQQVLGQGPQFIFQYYEKEERGRGNFPDRFSARQFPNYSSELNVNALLLGDSALYLCASSLVFGETQYFGPGTRLLVL.

V is TRBV7-9 and J is TRBJ2-3; maybe TRBD2 (5 bases). Germline CDR1 reads SEHNR; CDR2 reads FQNEAQ (reference sequence). The CDR3 covers 16 residues. Trimming shortened V by 1 base and J by 5 bases, and 16 bases separated the two germline ends. DNA of the CDR3: TGTGCCAGCAGCTTAGTCCCTAGCTTTCCCCAAGATACGCAGTATTTT. Amino acid sequence: CASSLVPSFPQDTQYF.

The chain joins TRBV7-9 to TRBJ1-4, with a weak D call TRBD1 (6 bases). Germline V CDR1 and CDR2: SEHNR, FQNEAQ (reference sequence). The CDR3 has 17 amino acids. V lost 1 base, J lost 7 bases, and 19 bases lay in between. The CDR3 bases are TGTGCCAGCAGCTTAGTTTCCTCGACAACAGGGCGTGAAAAACTGTTTTTT. Translating gives CASSLVSSTTGREKLFF.

This clonotype showed up just a few times. The chain recombines TRBV19 with TRBJ2-1; tentative D call: TRBD2 (5 bases). Germline V CDR1 and CDR2: LNHDA, SQIVND (reference sequence). The CDR3 consists of 12 residues. The germline V and J ends were trimmed by 6 bases and 7 bases, with 10 bases remaining between them. The CDR3 DNA follows: TGTGCCAGTAGCCGCCGGGGAAATGAGCAGTTCTTC. This codes for CASSRRGNEQFF.

This clonotype was counted many times. This chain connects TRBV24-1 to TRBJ2-5, with unresolved D. The CDR3 extends over 13 amino acids. Looked up from germline, CDR1 is KGHDR and CDR2 is SFDVKD. Trimming cost V 4 bases and J 5 bases, with 10 bases left between them. This chain's CDR3 is CATSDSLGETQYF. CDR3 in DNA: TGTGCCACCAGTGACTCCCTGGGCGAGACCCAGTACTTC.

This clonotype has at least ten counts. V gene TRBV20-1 combines with J gene TRBJ1-1, with D perhaps matching TRBD1 (5 bases). V was trimmed by 0 bases and J by 0 bases, leaving 8 bases between them. CDR3 length: 14 residues. CDR1 DFQATT and CDR2 SNEGSKA come from the germline V gene (reference sequence). The CDR3, as DNA: TGCAGTGCTAGAGAGGCCAGGGTGAACACTGAAGCTTTCTTT. Its protein is CSAREARVNTEAFF.

This clonotype has at least ten counts. This chain links TRBV7-9 with TRBJ2-1; the D call may be TRBD1 or TRBD2 (5 bases each). Per the germline V gene, CDR1 is SEHNR and CDR2 is FQNEAQ (reference sequence). Trimming took off 6 bases at V and 8 bases at J, with 20 bases between the two ends. The CDR3 has 15 residues. The CDR3 sequence: CASRPPGPKIDEQFF. The CDR3 bases are TGTGCCAGCAGGCCCCCGGGACCCAAGATAGATGAGCAGTTCTTC. Using reference TRBV7-9 and TRBJ2-1 for the parts outside the CDR3, the full variable domain is DTGVSQNPRHKITKRGQNVTFRCDPISEHNRLYWYRQTLGQGPEFLTYFQNEAQLEKSRLLSDRFSAERPKGSFSTLEIQRTEQGDSAMYLCASRPPGPKIDEQFFGPGTRLTVL.

J is TRBJ2-1 and V is TRBV5-6; 9 bases line up with TRBD2. The CDR3 consists of 14 residues. Unmatched junction bases numbered 6, after V lost 5 bases and J lost 6 bases. The germline gives CDR1 SGHDT, CDR2 YYEEEE. For the CDR3, the DNA is TGTGCCAGCAGACTGGGACTAGCCGGCAATGAGCAGTTCTTC. This gives the protein CASRLGLAGNEQFF.

This chain uses TRBV6-5 with TRBJ1-3, with a possible D match to TRBD1 (5 bases). Germline V lookup: CDR1 MNHEY, CDR2 SVGAGI. This CDR3 has 14 amino acids. V gave up 2 bases and J gave up 1 base, with 6 bases separating them. The CDR3 region has the DNA TGTGCCAGCAGTTACGGGGGGTCTGGAAACACCATATATTTT. It encodes CASSYGGSGNTIYF.

The J gene is TRBJ2-1, the V gene TRBV14, with a possible D match to TRBD1 (6 bases). The germline V gene has CDR1 SGHDN and CDR2 FVKESK. Trimming cost V 0 bases and J 7 bases, with 22 bases left between them. CDR3 size: 18 residues. Here the CDR3 reads CASSQDWIPLTGLNEQFF. CDR3 nucleotides: TGTGCCAGCAGCCAAGATTGGATCCCTCTGACAGGTTTGAATGAGCAGTTCTTC. Full variable domain (remainder filled in from reference TRBV14 and TRBJ2-1): EAGVTQFPSHSVIEKGQTVTLRCDPISGHDNLYWYRRVMGKEIKFLLHFVKESKQDESGMPNNRFLAERTGGTYSTLKVQPAELEDSGVYFCASSQDWIPLTGLNEQFFGPGTRLTVL.

CDR3: CASSQVTSGTETQYF. The CDR3 coding sequence is TGTGCCAGCAGCCAAGTCACTAGCGGGACCGAGACCCAGTACTTC. The chain recombines TRBV4-2 with TRBJ2-5; 10 bases fit TRBD2. Trimming at V came to 1 base and at J to 5 bases, leaving 4 bases not matched to a gene. Germline V CDR1 and CDR2: LGHNA, YNFKEQ. The CDR3 loop spans 15 amino acids.

This clonotype was observed many times. This chain links TRBV11-3 with TRBJ2-3; 12 nucleotides match TRBD2. Germline values: CDR1 SGHNT, CDR2 YENEEA. The CDR3 contains 17 residues. Trimming at V came to 5 bases and at J to 5 bases, leaving 11 bases not matched to a gene. The CDR3 DNA reads as TGTGCCAGCAGCCCCCGGACTAGCGGGAAACGGGGAGATACGCAGTATTTT. It is translated as CASSPRTSGKRGDTQYF.

This clonotype was seen ten or more times. This chain joins TRBV7-2 and TRBJ2-1; D is perhaps TRBD1 (6 bases). Germline CDR1 is SGHTA and CDR2 is FQGNSA. Trimming took off 4 bases at V and 13 bases at J, with 14 bases between the two ends. CDR3 size: 12 residues. The CDR3 sequence is CASSSRQVGQFF. The CDR3 DNA sequence: TGTGCCAGCAGCTCTCGACAGGTTGGCCAGTTCTTC.